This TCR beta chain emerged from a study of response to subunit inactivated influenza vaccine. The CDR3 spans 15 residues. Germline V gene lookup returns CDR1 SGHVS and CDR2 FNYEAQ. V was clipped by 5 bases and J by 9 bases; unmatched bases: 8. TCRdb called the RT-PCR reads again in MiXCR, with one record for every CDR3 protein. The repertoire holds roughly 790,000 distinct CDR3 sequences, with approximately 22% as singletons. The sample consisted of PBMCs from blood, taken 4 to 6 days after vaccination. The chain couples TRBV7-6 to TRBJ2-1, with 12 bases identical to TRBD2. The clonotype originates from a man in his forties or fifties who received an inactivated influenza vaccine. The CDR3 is CASSQTSGSFTEQFF. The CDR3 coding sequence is TGTGCCAGCAGCCAGACTAGCGGGAGTTTCACTGAGCAGTTCTTC.